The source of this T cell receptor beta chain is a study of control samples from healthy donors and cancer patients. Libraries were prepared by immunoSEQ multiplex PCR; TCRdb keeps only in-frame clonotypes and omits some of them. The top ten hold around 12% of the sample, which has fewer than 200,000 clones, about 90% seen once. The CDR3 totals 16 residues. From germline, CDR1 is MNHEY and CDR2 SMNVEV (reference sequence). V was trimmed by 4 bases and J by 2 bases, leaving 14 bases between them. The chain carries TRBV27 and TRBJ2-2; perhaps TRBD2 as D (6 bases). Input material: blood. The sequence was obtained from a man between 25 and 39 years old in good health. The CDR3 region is CASSSLIADNTGELFF. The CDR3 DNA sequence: TGTGCCAGCAGTTCCCTGATAGCGGATAACACCGGGGAGCTGTTTTTT.